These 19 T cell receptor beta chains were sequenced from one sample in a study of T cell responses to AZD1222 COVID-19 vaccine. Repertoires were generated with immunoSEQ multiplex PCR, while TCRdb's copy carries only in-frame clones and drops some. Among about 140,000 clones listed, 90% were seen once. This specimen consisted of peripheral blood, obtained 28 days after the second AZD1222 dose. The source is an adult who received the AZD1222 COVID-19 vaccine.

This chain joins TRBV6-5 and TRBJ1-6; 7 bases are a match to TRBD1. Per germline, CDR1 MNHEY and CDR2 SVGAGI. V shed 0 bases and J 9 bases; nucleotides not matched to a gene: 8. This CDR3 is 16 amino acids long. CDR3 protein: CASSYSGQPVLSPLHF. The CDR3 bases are TGTGCCAGCAGTTACTCGGGACAGCCCGTACTTTCACCCCTCCACTTT.

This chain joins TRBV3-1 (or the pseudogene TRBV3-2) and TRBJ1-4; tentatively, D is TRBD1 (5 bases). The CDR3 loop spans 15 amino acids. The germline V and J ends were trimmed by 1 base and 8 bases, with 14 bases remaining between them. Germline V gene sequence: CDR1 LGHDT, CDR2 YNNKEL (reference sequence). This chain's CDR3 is CASSQVRDRGEKLFF. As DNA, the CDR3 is TGTGCCAGCAGCCAAGTTAGGGACCGAGGAGAAAAACTGTTTTTT.

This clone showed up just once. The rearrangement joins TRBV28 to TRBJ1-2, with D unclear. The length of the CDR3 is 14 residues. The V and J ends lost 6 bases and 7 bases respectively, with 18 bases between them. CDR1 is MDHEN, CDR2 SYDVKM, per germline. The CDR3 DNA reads TGTGCCAGCAGCTTACAGTATCTCGGCTCTGGCTACACCTTC. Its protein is CASSLQYLGSGYTF.

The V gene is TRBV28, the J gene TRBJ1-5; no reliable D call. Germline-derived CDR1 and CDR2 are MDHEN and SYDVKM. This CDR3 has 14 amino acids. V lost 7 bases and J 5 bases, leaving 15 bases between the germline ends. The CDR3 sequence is CASTKGRNHQPQHF. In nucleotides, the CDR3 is TGTGCCAGCACCAAGGGCAGGAACCATCAGCCCCAGCATTTT.

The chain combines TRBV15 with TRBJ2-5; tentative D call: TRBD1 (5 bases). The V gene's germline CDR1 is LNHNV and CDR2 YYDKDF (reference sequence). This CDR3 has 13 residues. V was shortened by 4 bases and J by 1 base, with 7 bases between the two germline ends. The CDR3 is CATSTTVQETQYF. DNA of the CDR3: TGTGCCACCAGCACGACAGTCCAAGAGACCCAGTACTTC.

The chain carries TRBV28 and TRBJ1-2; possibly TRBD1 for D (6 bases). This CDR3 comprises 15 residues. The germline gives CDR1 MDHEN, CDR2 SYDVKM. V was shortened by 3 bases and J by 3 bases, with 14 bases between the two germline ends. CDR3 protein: CASSFWGLRDYGYTF. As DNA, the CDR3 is TGTGCCAGCAGTTTCTGGGGGCTTAGGGACTATGGCTACACCTTC.

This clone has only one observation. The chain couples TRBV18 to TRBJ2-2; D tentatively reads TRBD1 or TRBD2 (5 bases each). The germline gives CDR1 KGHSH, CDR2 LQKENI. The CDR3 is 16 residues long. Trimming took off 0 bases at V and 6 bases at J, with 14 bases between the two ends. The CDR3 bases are TGTGCCAGCTCACCACCGAAGGGGTCGGGGCCCGGGGAGCTGTTTTTT. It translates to CASSPPKGSGPGELFF.

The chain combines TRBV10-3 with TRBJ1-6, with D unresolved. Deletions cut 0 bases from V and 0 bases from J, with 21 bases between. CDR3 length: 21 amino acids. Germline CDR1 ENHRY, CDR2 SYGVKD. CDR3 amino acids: CAISESPNRGGRSSYNSPLHF. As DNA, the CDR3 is TGTGCCATCAGTGAGTCCCCTAACCGCGGAGGGCGGAGCTCCTATAATTCACCCCTCCACTTT.

CDR3 in amino acids: CASSSVATQNLRVRTNEKLFF. The CDR3 DNA follows: TGTGCCAGCAGCTCTGTCGCGACTCAGAATCTCAGGGTGAGAACTAATGAAAAACTGTTTTTT. The chain combines TRBV7-4 with TRBJ1-4; perhaps TRBD1 as D (5 bases). V was cut by 4 bases and J by 1 base, with 28 bases left in between. The germline gives CDR1 SGHVT, CDR2 SQSDAQ. There are 21 residues in the CDR3.

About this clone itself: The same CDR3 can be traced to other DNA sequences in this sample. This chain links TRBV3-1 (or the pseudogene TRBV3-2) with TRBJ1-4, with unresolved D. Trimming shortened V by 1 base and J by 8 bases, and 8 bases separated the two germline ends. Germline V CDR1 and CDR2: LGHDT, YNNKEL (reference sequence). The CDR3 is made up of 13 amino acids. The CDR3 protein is CASSQVSGEKLFF. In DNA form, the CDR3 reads TGTGCCAGCAGCCAAGTATCCGGGGAAAAACTGTTTTTT.

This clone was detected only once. Written as DNA, the CDR3 is TGCAGCGTTGAACGTCAGGGCCACAGCTATGGCTACACCTTC. This codes for CSVERQGHSYGYTF. The J gene is TRBJ1-2, the V gene TRBV29-1; possibly TRBD1 for D (5 bases). This CDR3 is built from 14 residues. V gave up 2 bases and J gave up 4 bases, with 14 bases separating them. CDR1 and CDR2 from the germline V gene are SQVTM and ANQGSEA. The variable domain in full, with the rest retrieved from reference TRBV29-1 and TRBJ1-2, is SAVISQKPSRDICQRGTSLTIQCQVDSQVTMMFWYRQQPGQSLTLIATANQGSEATYESGFVIDKFPISRPNLTFSTLTVSNMSPEDSSIYLCSVERQGHSYGYTFGSGTRLTVV.

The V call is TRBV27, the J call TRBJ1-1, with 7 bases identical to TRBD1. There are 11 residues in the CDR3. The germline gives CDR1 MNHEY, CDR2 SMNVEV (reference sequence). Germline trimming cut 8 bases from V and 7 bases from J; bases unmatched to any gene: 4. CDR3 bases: TGTGCCAGCCGGGACAGACATGAAGCTTTCTTT. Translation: CASRDRHEAFF.

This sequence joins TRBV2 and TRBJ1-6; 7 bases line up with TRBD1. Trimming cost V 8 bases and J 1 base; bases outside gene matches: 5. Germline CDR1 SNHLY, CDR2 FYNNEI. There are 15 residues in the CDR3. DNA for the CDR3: TGTGCCAGCCAAACAGGGGCATCCTATAATTCACCCCTCCACTTT. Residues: CASQTGASYNSPLHF. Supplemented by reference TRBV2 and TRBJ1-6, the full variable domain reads EPEVTQTPSHQVTQMGQEVILRCVPISNHLYFYWYRQILGQKVEFLVSFYNNEISEKSEIFDDQFSVERPDGSNFTLKIRSTKLEDSAMYFCASQTGASYNSPLHFGNGTRLTVT.

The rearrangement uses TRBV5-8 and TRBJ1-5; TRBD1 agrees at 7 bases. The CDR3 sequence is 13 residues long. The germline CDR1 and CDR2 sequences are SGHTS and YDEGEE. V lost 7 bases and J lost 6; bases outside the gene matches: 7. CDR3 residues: CASRYRGRQPQHF. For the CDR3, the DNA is TGTGCCAGCCGGTACAGGGGACGTCAGCCCCAGCATTTT.

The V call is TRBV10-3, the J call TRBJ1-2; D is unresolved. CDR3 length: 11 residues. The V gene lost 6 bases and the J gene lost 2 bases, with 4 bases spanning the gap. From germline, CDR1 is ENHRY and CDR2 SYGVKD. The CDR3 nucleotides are TGTGCCATCAGCGAAAACTATGGCTACACCTTC. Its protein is CAISENYGYTF.

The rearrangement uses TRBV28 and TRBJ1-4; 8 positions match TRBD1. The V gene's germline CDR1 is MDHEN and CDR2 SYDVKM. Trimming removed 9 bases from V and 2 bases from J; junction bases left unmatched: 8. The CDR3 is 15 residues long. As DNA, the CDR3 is TGTGCCAGTCGTTACTCAGGGGGCACTAATGAAAAACTGTTTTTT. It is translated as CASRYSGGTNEKLFF.

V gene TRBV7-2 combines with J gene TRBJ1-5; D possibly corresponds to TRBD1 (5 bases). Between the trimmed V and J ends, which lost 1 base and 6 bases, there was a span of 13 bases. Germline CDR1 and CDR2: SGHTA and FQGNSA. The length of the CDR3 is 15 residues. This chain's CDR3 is CASSLGGRQGQPQHF. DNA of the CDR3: TGTGCCAGCAGCTTAGGGGGCCGACAAGGTCAGCCCCAGCATTTT.

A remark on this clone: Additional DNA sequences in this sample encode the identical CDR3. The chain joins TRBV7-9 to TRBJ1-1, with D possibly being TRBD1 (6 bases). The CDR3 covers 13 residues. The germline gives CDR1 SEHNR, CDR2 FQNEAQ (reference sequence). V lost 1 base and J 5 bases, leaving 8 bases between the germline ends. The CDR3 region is CASSLGQGTEAFF. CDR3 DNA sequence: TGTGCCAGCAGCTTAGGGCAGGGGACTGAAGCTTTCTTT.

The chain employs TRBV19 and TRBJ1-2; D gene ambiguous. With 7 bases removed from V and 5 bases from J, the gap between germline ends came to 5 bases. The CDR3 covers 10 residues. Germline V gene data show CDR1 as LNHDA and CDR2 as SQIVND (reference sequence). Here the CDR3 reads CASKEYGYTF. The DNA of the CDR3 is TGTGCCAGTAAAGAATATGGCTACACCTTC.